This TCR beta chain was identified during a study of cytomegalovirus exposure and HLA in healthy donors. Study-wide findings and caveats: In vitro experiments confirmed that a few CMV-associated chains were specific for CMV antigens. Rarity held for most TCR sequences, but there were some public TCRs that occurred in many donors. It was fewer than 200 TCR beta chains that were listed as cytomegalovirus-associated.

Concerning this clone itself: Its antigen is not known.

Germline V gene sequence: CDR1 LNHDA, CDR2 SQIVND (reference sequence). The CDR3 loop spans 13 amino acids. The germline V and J ends were trimmed by 4 bases and 4 bases, with 8 bases remaining between them. Profiled with immunoSEQ multiplex PCR; TCRdb holds only in-frame clones, not every one. The sample records some 350,000 clones, roughly 87% being singletons. The chain uses TRBV19 and TRBJ2-1; D gene unclear. Source material: PBMCs. This receptor was taken from a woman aged 25 to 45 in good health and CMV-seropositive. The CDR3 coding sequence is TGTGCCAGTAGTAAAAAAGGGTACAATGAGCAGTTCTTC. Translated, it gives CASSKKGYNEQFF.